This is a list of T cell receptor beta chains from one sample in a study of shared clonotypes between healthy human individuals. Using immunoSEQ multiplex PCR, the repertoire was profiled, and TCRdb retains in-frame clones only, with some absent. The sample contains about 1 million clones, around 76% of which appear only once. The sequenced sample consisted of memory CD4+ T cells sorted from blood. Receptor source: a man between 18 and 35 years old in good health. Both conserved end residues are part of each CDR3. D genes are given only for firm matches. Size is stated for part of the rows, as once, few or many counts, or as a class when the clone is expanded.

clone size: .; V gene: TRBV5-1; D gene: .; J gene: TRBJ1-1; CDR3 length: 14; CDR3 protein: CASSLEGVNTEAFF; CDR3 DNA: TGCGCCAGCAGCTTGGAAGGAGTGAACACTGAAGCTTTCTTT
clone size: few; V gene: TRBV7-9; D gene: TRBD1; J gene: TRBJ2-7; CDR3 length: 14; CDR3 protein: CASSSGTGSFQQYF; CDR3 DNA: TGTGCCAGCAGCTCCGGGACAGGATCGTTTCAGCAGTACTTC
clone size: .; V gene: TRBV9; D gene: .; J gene: TRBJ1-2; CDR3 length: 15; CDR3 protein: CASSVAPGSSYGYTF; CDR3 DNA: TGTGCCAGCAGCGTAGCCCCGGGCAGTTCCTATGGCTACACCTTC
clone size: .; V gene: TRBV7-3; D gene: .; J gene: TRBJ1-6; CDR3 length: 15; CDR3 protein: CASSLRGQGQSPLHF; CDR3 DNA: TGTGCCAGCAGCTTAAGGGGCCAGGGGCAGTCACCCCTCCACTTT
clone size: .; V gene: TRBV9; D gene: TRBD2; J gene: TRBJ2-5; CDR3 length: 16; CDR3 protein: CASSAVTAGGRETQYF; CDR3 DNA: TGTGCCAGCAGCGCCGTGACAGCGGGAGGGCGAGAGACCCAGTACTTC
clone size: .; V gene: TRBV5-1; D gene: TRBD1; J gene: TRBJ1-5; CDR3 length: 18; CDR3 protein: CASSLWPGGSNSNQPQHF; CDR3 DNA: TGCGCCAGCAGCTTGTGGCCAGGGGGTTCCAATAGCAATCAGCCCCAGCATTTT
clone size: .; V gene: TRBV7-3; D gene: TRBD1; J gene: TRBJ2-7; CDR3 length: 13; CDR3 protein: CASAPGQGYEQYF; CDR3 DNA: TGTGCCAGCGCACCGGGACAGGGCTACGAGCAGTACTTC
clone size: .; V gene: TRBV2; D gene: TRBD1; J gene: TRBJ2-1; CDR3 length: 15; CDR3 protein: CASTKGTVAYNEQFF; CDR3 DNA: TGTGCCAGCACCAAGGGGACAGTAGCCTACAATGAGCAGTTCTTC
clone size: .; V gene: TRBV6-5; D gene: .; J gene: TRBJ1-3; CDR3 length: 14; CDR3 protein: CASSLQLSGNTIYF; CDR3 DNA: TGTGCCAGCAGTTTACAGCTCTCTGGAAACACCATATATTTT
clone size: .; V gene: TRBV6-6; D gene: .; J gene: TRBJ2-1; CDR3 length: 12; CDR3 protein: CASRWGGNEQFF; CDR3 DNA: TGTGCCAGCAGGTGGGGTGGCAATGAGCAGTTCTTC
clone size: few; V gene: TRBV9; D gene: .; J gene: TRBJ2-3; CDR3 length: 18; CDR3 protein: CASSVGNRGRAGADTQYF; CDR3 DNA: TGTGCCAGCAGCGTTGGGAATCGAGGCAGGGCTGGCGCAGATACGCAGTATTTT
clone size: .; V gene: TRBV5-1; D gene: TRBD1; J gene: TRBJ2-7; CDR3 length: 17; CDR3 protein: CASSLAGTGVGAYEQYF; CDR3 DNA: TGCGCCAGCAGCTTGGCCGGGACAGGGGTCGGTGCCTACGAGCAGTACTTC
clone size: .; V gene: TRBV30; D gene: .; J gene: TRBJ2-1; CDR3 length: 11; CDR3 protein: CAWGSSDEQFF; CDR3 DNA: TGTGCCTGGGGTTCTAGCGATGAGCAGTTCTTC
clone size: once; V gene: TRBV18; D gene: .; J gene: TRBJ1-1; CDR3 length: 12; CDR3 protein: CASGRGWTEAFF; CDR3 DNA: TGTGCCAGCGGCAGGGGTTGGACTGAAGCTTTCTTT
clone size: once; V gene: TRBV30; D gene: .; J gene: TRBJ2-6; CDR3 length: 15; CDR3 protein: CAGGQGSSGANVLTF; CDR3 DNA: TGTGCCGGAGGGCAGGGGAGCTCTGGGGCCAACGTCCTGACTTTC
clone size: .; V gene: TRBV28; D gene: .; J gene: TRBJ1-6; CDR3 length: 16; CDR3 protein: CASSLLEGSYNSPLHF; CDR3 DNA: TGTGCCAGCAGTTTATTAGAGGGGTCCTATAATTCACCCCTCCACTTT
clone size: .; V gene: TRBV5-1; D gene: TRBD1; J gene: TRBJ2-1; CDR3 length: 17; CDR3 protein: CASSLARPGTGLPEQFF; CDR3 DNA: TGCGCCAGCAGCTTAGCCCGCCCCGGGACAGGGTTACCTGAGCAGTTCTTC
clone size: .; V gene: TRBV5-1; D gene: TRBD2; J gene: TRBJ2-2; CDR3 length: 14; CDR3 protein: CASWAGANTGELFF; CDR3 DNA: TGCGCCAGCTGGGCGGGGGCGAACACCGGGGAGCTGTTTTTT
clone size: .; V gene: TRBV2; D gene: .; J gene: TRBJ2-7; CDR3 length: 14; CDR3 protein: CASSNGWGPYEQYF; CDR3 DNA: TGTGCCAGCAGCAACGGCTGGGGCCCATACGAGCAGTACTTC
clone size: .; V gene: TRBV6-5; D gene: TRBD1; J gene: TRBJ2-7; CDR3 length: 14; CDR3 protein: CASSSLTGQAEQYF; CDR3 DNA: TGTGCCAGCAGTTCCCTCACCGGACAGGCCGAGCAGTACTTC
clone size: few; V gene: TRBV4-3; D gene: TRBD1; J gene: TRBJ2-5; CDR3 length: 15; CDR3 protein: CASSLGTGGTETQYF; CDR3 DNA: TGCGCCAGCAGCCTTGGGACAGGGGGCACGGAGACCCAGTACTTC
clone size: .; V gene: TRBV11-2; D gene: .; J gene: TRBJ2-5; CDR3 length: 13; CDR3 protein: CASTLDYQETQYF; CDR3 DNA: TGTGCCAGCACCCTGGACTACCAAGAGACCCAGTACTTC
clone size: .; V gene: TRBV5-4; D gene: .; J gene: TRBJ2-3; CDR3 length: 15; CDR3 protein: CASSLRYLGTDTQYF; CDR3 DNA: TGTGCCAGCAGCTTGAGATACCTAGGCACAGATACGCAGTATTTT
clone size: once; V gene: TRBV5-4; D gene: TRBD2; J gene: TRBJ2-2; CDR3 length: 17; CDR3 protein: CASSLVAGGTNTGELFF; CDR3 DNA: TGTGCCAGCAGCTTGGTGGCGGGGGGAACTAACACCGGGGAGCTGTTTTTT
clone size: .; V gene: TRBV2; D gene: TRBD1; J gene: TRBJ1-2; CDR3 length: 15; CDR3 protein: CASRRDRLGNYGYTF; CDR3 DNA: TGTGCCAGCAGGAGGGACAGGCTTGGGAACTATGGCTACACCTTC
clone size: .; V gene: TRBV19; D gene: TRBD1; J gene: TRBJ1-2; CDR3 length: 12; CDR3 protein: CASSRTGGGYTF; CDR3 DNA: TGTGCCAGTAGCCGGACAGGGGGCGGCTACACCTTC
clone size: .; V gene: TRBV2; D gene: .; J gene: TRBJ1-3; CDR3 length: 15; CDR3 protein: CASSESSYSGNTIYF; CDR3 DNA: TGTGCCAGCAGTGAATCCAGCTACTCTGGAAACACCATATATTTT
clone size: .; V gene: TRBV2; D gene: .; J gene: TRBJ2-3; CDR3 length: 14; CDR3 protein: CASSETRGMDTQYF; CDR3 DNA: TGTGCCAGCAGTGAAACTAGGGGCATGGATACGCAGTATTTT
clone size: .; V gene: TRBV5-4; D gene: .; J gene: TRBJ2-5; CDR3 length: 13; CDR3 protein: CASSLQGGETQYF; CDR3 DNA: TGTGCCAGCAGCTTACAGGGTGGGGAGACCCAGTACTTC
clone size: .; V gene: TRBV2; D gene: .; J gene: TRBJ2-3; CDR3 length: 11; CDR3 protein: CASSVGNTQYF; CDR3 DNA: TGTGCCAGCAGTGTTGGAAATACGCAGTATTTT
clone size: .; V gene: TRBV7-2; D gene: .; J gene: TRBJ2-5; CDR3 length: 13; CDR3 protein: CASSLGWRETQYF; CDR3 DNA: TGTGCCAGCAGCTTAGGGTGGCGAGAGACCCAGTACTTC
clone size: .; V gene: TRBV5-4; D gene: .; J gene: TRBJ2-2; CDR3 length: 14; CDR3 protein: CASRKGSNTGELFF; CDR3 DNA: TGTGCCAGCAGAAAGGGGTCGAACACCGGGGAGCTGTTTTTT
clone size: .; V gene: TRBV18; D gene: .; J gene: TRBJ2-7; CDR3 length: 14; CDR3 protein: CASSRGESSYEQYF; CDR3 DNA: TGTGCCAGCTCACGGGGGGAAAGCTCCTACGAGCAGTACTTC
clone size: .; V gene: TRBV7-2; D gene: .; J gene: TRBJ1-1; CDR3 length: 13; CDR3 protein: CASSPQRVTEAFF; CDR3 DNA: TGTGCCAGCAGCCCGCAGCGGGTAACTGAAGCTTTCTTT
clone size: .; V gene: TRBV2; D gene: .; J gene: TRBJ1-3; CDR3 length: 15; CDR3 protein: CASIRGHLSGNTIYF; CDR3 DNA: TGTGCCAGCATCCGAGGGCACCTCTCTGGAAACACCATATATTTT
clone size: .; V gene: TRBV18; D gene: .; J gene: TRBJ2-7; CDR3 length: 14; CDR3 protein: CASSPPGQNYEQYF; CDR3 DNA: TGTGCCAGCTCACCGCCAGGACAGAACTACGAGCAGTACTTC
clone size: .; V gene: TRBV7-6; D gene: TRBD1; J gene: TRBJ2-2; CDR3 length: 15; CDR3 protein: CASSDRGQSAGELFF; CDR3 DNA: TGTGCCAGCTCAGACAGGGGGCAATCGGCCGGGGAGCTGTTTTTT
clone size: .; V gene: TRBV19; D gene: .; J gene: TRBJ2-7; CDR3 length: 14; CDR3 protein: CASSFGRGAYEQYF; CDR3 DNA: TGTGCCAGTAGTTTTGGGAGAGGGGCCTACGAGCAGTACTTC
clone size: .; V gene: TRBV20-1; D gene: .; J gene: TRBJ2-4; CDR3 length: 11; CDR3 protein: CSAIPGDIQYF; CDR3 DNA: TGCAGTGCTATTCCGGGGGACATTCAGTACTTC
clone size: .; V gene: TRBV27; D gene: .; J gene: TRBJ2-6; CDR3 length: 16; CDR3 protein: CASSWGAPSGANVLTF; CDR3 DNA: TGTGCCAGCAGTTGGGGGGCGCCCTCTGGGGCCAACGTCCTGACTTTC
clone size: .; V gene: TRBV2; D gene: TRBD2; J gene: TRBJ2-3; CDR3 length: 15; CDR3 protein: CACRLAGGYSDTQYF; CDR3 DNA: TGTGCCTGCCGACTAGCGGGAGGGTACTCAGATACGCAGTATTTT
clone size: .; V gene: TRBV7-2; D gene: .; J gene: TRBJ1-4; CDR3 length: 16; CDR3 protein: CASTKDIFATNEKLFF; CDR3 DNA: TGTGCCAGCACCAAAGACATCTTTGCAACTAATGAAAAACTGTTTTTT
clone size: few; V gene: TRBV19; D gene: TRBD1; J gene: TRBJ1-2; CDR3 length: 13; CDR3 protein: CASKRDRDYGYTF; CDR3 DNA: TGTGCCAGTAAAAGGGACAGGGACTATGGCTACACCTTC
clone size: .; V gene: TRBV29-1; D gene: .; J gene: TRBJ1-2; CDR3 length: 12; CDR3 protein: CSVEFWGRGYTF; CDR3 DNA: TGCAGCGTTGAATTTTGGGGCAGGGGCTACACCTTC
clone size: .; V gene: TRBV6-6; D gene: .; J gene: TRBJ2-5; CDR3 length: 13; CDR3 protein: CASSTQGMETQYF; CDR3 DNA: TGTGCCAGCAGTACACAGGGAATGGAGACCCAGTACTTC
clone size: .; V gene: TRBV10-3; D gene: .; J gene: TRBJ1-2; CDR3 length: 12; CDR3 protein: CAISVGRNGYTF; CDR3 DNA: TGTGCCATCAGTGTTGGCCGGAATGGCTACACCTTC
clone size: .; V gene: TRBV19; D gene: .; J gene: TRBJ1-5; CDR3 length: 13; CDR3 protein: CASSISGDQPQHF; CDR3 DNA: TGTGCCAGTAGTATTTCTGGAGATCAGCCCCAGCATTTT
clone size: .; V gene: TRBV6-5; D gene: TRBD1; J gene: TRBJ2-5; CDR3 length: 13; CDR3 protein: CASSGTVQETQYF; CDR3 DNA: TGTGCCAGCAGTGGGACAGTCCAAGAGACCCAGTACTTC
clone size: .; V gene: TRBV4-1; D gene: TRBD1; J gene: TRBJ1-4; CDR3 length: 19; CDR3 protein: CASSQDETGIGRSNEKLFF; CDR3 DNA: TGCGCCAGCAGCCAAGATGAGACAGGGATTGGTCGATCTAATGAAAAACTGTTTTTT
clone size: .; V gene: TRBV5-1; D gene: TRBD1; J gene: TRBJ2-7; CDR3 length: 16; CDR3 protein: CASSLQGANLGYEQYF; CDR3 DNA: TGCGCCAGCAGCTTACAGGGGGCTAACCTTGGCTACGAGCAGTACTTC
clone size: once; V gene: TRBV27; D gene: TRBD1; J gene: TRBJ2-2; CDR3 length: 16; CDR3 protein: CASRPGTGYSAGELFF; CDR3 DNA: TGTGCCAGCAGACCCGGGACAGGGTACTCCGCCGGGGAGCTGTTTTTT
clone size: .; V gene: TRBV27; D gene: TRBD1; J gene: TRBJ2-7; CDR3 length: 17; CDR3 protein: CASSHGPTGQFLWEQYF; CDR3 DNA: TGTGCCAGCAGCCATGGCCCGACGGGACAGTTCCTCTGGGAGCAGTACTTC
clone size: .; V gene: TRBV2; D gene: .; J gene: TRBJ1-5; CDR3 length: 15; CDR3 protein: CASRSGESDNQPQHF; CDR3 DNA: TGTGCCAGCCGTTCAGGGGAAAGTGACAATCAGCCCCAGCATTTT